This is a list of T cell receptor beta chains from one sample in a study of molecular identifiers for immune sequencing clone quantification. TCRdb used MiXCR to reprocess the PCR reads, holding one entry per CDR3 protein. The sample shows about 510,000 distinct CDR3 sequences, around 23% of them seen only once. The sample taken for sequencing was naive CD8+ T cells from blood, with Jurkat cell RNA spiked in. The receptors stem from a human donor in good health. Some libraries in this study had Jurkat cell RNA spiked in. CDR3s include the opening cysteine and the closing phenylalanine or tryptophan.

J gene,V gene,CDR3 protein
TRBJ2-1,TRBV30,CAWSGAARDEQFF
TRBJ2-7,TRBV14,CASSPLGLQGPDSSEQYF
TRBJ2-7,TRBV5-1,CASSLDGGEQYF
TRBJ2-5,TRBV28,CASSLGVAGGWETQYF
TRBJ1-1,TRBV29-1,CSVEGPGADTEAFF
TRBJ2-7,TRBV5-1,CASSLADPYEQYF
TRBJ1-3,TRBV9,CASSVVAGTGSGNTIYF
TRBJ1-5,TRBV28,CASGLGGAAFSNQPQHF
TRBJ2-3,TRBV20-1,CAAKRGVTRTDTQYF
TRBJ2-7,TRBV12-3/TRBV12-4,CASSPNRDTKPDSYEQHF
TRBJ2-7,TRBV7-9,CASSFTLSSYEQYF
TRBJ2-5,TRBV4-1,CASSQDPSGGQETQYF
TRBJ2-1,TRBV11-2,CASSLLTSGRLKEQFF
TRBJ2-3,TRBV12-3/TRBV12-4,CASRSTLAGYTDTQYF
TRBJ2-2,TRBV9,CASRWDGDDGELFF
TRBJ1-2,TRBV9,CASSDGGNYGYTF
TRBJ1-2,TRBV4-3,CASSHDPLGETPYYGYTF
TRBJ2-1,TRBV11-2,CASSLYGGAFEQFF
TRBJ2-1,TRBV5-5,CASSLDHAGAGRGQFF
TRBJ2-5,TRBV20-1,CSARLSGRGETQYF
TRBJ1-4,TRBV27,CASSQTPGYGEKLFF
TRBJ2-3,TRBV30,CAWSVFALAATDTQYF
TRBJ1-6,TRBV20-1,CSAVGLYNSPLHF
TRBJ1-5,TRBV6-2/TRBV6-3,CASNYAGGNQPQHF
TRBJ1-1,TRBV27,CASSRGQINTEAFF
TRBJ2-1,TRBV27,CASSARLAPRGYNEQFF
TRBJ1-1,TRBV30,CAWSRQGAEAFF
TRBJ2-3,TRBV27,CASSSWTSRGLTDTQYF
TRBJ1-4,TRBV3-1,CASTWGITGGWLVKLFF
TRBJ2-3,TRBV6-6,CASSLLSGGPQDTQYF
TRBJ2-6,TRBV3-1,CASSQGLTRLSGANVLTF
TRBJ1-1,TRBV27,CASSLEGGGRVNTEAFF
TRBJ1-1,TRBV18,CASSPTTVMNTEAFF
TRBJ2-2,TRBV29-1,CSVEGLINTGELFF
TRBJ1-5,TRBV19,CASSIPGADQPQHF
TRBJ1-1,TRBV20-1,CSAREIGQLEAFF
TRBJ1-1,TRBV5-1,CASSQGASGTEAFF
TRBJ1-1,TRBV27,CASSLTGGPTAAFF
TRBJ1-2,TRBV30,CACRGDGYTF
TRBJ1-1,TRBV5-8,CASSLSFGGLLEAFF
TRBJ1-1,TRBV4-1,CASSHPNQPFGTEAFF
TRBJ2-6,TRBV6-5,CASSLRQYDYSGSGANVLTF
TRBJ1-1,TRBV6-5,CASSYSTMGNTEAFF
TRBJ2-1,TRBV12-3/TRBV12-4,CASTDGTGGNEQFF
TRBJ2-5,TRBV7-9,CASSPAWGETQYF
TRBJ2-7,TRBV7-8,CASSLVPYNEQYF
TRBJ1-2,TRBV19,CASSSGAANYGYTF
TRBJ2-2,TRBV30,CAWSVLYTGELFF
TRBJ1-1,TRBV29-1,CSVDHIGSLTTEAFF
TRBJ2-4,TRBV27,CASKPPVVSGGDKNIQYF
TRBJ1-4,TRBV7-9,CASSSYRGGFNEKLFF
TRBJ1-1,TRBV4-1,CASSQLGRLNTEAFF
TRBJ1-1,TRBV29-1,CSVAGTGTMNTEAFF
TRBJ1-1,TRBV27,CASSLEPYTEAFF
TRBJ1-1,TRBV13,CASRVANTEAFF
TRBJ2-2,TRBV4-1,CASSQVWPPGQGNTGELFF
TRBJ2-7,TRBV30,CAWKSGFEQYF
TRBJ1-5,TRBV24-1,CATSDSGPGNQPQHF
TRBJ1-5,TRBV6-6,CACSLDLNQPQHF